This TCR beta chain was documented in a study of blood T cell repertoires in COVID-19. Clones were sequenced by immunoSEQ multiplex PCR, and TCRdb holds only the in-frame ones, with some missing. The repertoire holds about 280,000 clones, nearly 90% seen once, with about 1% in the top ten. With 10 bases clipped from V and 1 base from J, the junction kept 6 bases outside the gene matches. This CDR3 is 13 amino acids long. Looked up from germline, CDR1 is SNHLY and CDR2 is FYNNEI. Across under 25 US areas, participants ranged in age from about 18 to 89 years. The TCR comes from a woman aged 25 to 39 who had recovered from COVID-19. The sample comprised PBMCs or T cells enriched from blood (not recorded which). The chain couples TRBV2 to TRBJ1-1, with 7 bases identical to TRBD1. In DNA, the CDR3 is TGTGCCACTCAACAGGGGTGGAACACTGAAGCTTTCTTT. It specifies CATQQGWNTEAFF.